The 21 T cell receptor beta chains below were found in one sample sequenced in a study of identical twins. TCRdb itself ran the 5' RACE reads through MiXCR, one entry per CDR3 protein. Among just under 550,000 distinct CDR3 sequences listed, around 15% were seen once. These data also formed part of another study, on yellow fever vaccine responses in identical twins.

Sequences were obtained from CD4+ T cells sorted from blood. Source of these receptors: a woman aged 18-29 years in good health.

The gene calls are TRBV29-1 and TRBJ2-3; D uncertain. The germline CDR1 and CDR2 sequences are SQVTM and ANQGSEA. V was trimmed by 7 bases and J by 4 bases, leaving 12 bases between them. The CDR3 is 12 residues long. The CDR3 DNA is TGCAGCGGAAGGCTGCACGCAGATACGCAGTATTTT. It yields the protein CSGRLHADTQYF.

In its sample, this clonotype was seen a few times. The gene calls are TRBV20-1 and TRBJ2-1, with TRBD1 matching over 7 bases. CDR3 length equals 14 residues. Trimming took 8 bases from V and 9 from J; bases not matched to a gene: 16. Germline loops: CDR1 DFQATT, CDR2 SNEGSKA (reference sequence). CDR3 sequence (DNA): TGCAGTCACGGGAAGGGGGCAGGGTGGGCTGAGCAGTTCTTC. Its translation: CSHGKGAGWAEQFF.

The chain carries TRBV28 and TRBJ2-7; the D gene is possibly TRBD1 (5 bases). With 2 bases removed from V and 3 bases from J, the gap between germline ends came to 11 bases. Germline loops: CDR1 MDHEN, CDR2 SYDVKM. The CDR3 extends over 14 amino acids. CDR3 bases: TGTGCCAGCAGTTTAGATGACAGAAACTACGAGCAGTACTTC. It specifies CASSLDDRNYEQYF.

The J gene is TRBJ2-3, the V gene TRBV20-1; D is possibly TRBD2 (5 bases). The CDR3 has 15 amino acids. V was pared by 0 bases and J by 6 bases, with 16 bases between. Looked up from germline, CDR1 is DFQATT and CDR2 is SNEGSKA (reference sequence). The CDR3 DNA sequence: TGCAGTGCTAGAGATATCGAGGGCAGGATGGATACGCAGTATTTT. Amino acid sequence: CSARDIEGRMDTQYF.

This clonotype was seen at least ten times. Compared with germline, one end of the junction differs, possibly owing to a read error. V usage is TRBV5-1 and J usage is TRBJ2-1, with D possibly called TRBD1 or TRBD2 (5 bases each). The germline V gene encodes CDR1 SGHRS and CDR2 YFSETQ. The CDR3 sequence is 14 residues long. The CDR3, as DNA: TGTGCCAGCAGCTTTGGGGGATCCTACAATGAGCAGTTCTTC. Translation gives CASSFGGSYNEQFF.

CDR3 protein: CASSLDLGLETQYF. CDR3 nucleotides: TGTGCCAGCAGCTTAGATCTAGGGTTGGAGACCCAGTACTTC. V gene TRBV7-9 combines with J gene TRBJ2-5; D ambiguous. CDR1 and CDR2 (germline): SEHNR, FQNEAQ (reference sequence). This CDR3 has 14 residues. Trimming removed 1 base at V and 5 bases at J, with 11 bases between.

For the CDR3, the DNA is TGTGCCAGCAGCCTCAGGGATCTCTCCTACGAGCAGTACTTC. Translation: CASSLRDLSYEQYF. V and J are TRBV11-3 and TRBJ2-7, with TRBD1 as a possible D gene (5 bases). V shed 5 bases and J shed 0 bases, with 11 bases lying between them. The CDR3 is 14 amino acids. CDR1 and CDR2 from the germline V gene are SGHNT and YENEEA. Drawing the rest from reference TRBV11-3 and TRBJ2-7, the complete variable domain is EAGVVQSPRYKIIEKKQPVAFWCNPISGHNTLYWYLQNLGQGPELLIRYENEEAVDDSQLPKDRFSAERLKGVDSTLKIQPAELGDSAVYLCASSLRDLSYEQYFGPGTRLTVT.

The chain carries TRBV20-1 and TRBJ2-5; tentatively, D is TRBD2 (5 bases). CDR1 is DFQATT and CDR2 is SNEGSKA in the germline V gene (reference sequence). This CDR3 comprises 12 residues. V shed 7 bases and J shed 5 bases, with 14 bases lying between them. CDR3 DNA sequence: TGCAGTGTAGGCCTTCCGGGGGAGACCCAGTACTTC. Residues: CSVGLPGETQYF.

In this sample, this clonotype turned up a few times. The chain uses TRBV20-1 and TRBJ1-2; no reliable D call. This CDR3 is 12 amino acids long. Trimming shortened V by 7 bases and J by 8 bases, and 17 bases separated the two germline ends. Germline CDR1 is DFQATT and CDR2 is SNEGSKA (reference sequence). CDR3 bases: TGCAGTGGAGGCGATCGGGTGTCAGGCTACACCTTC. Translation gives CSGGDRVSGYTF.

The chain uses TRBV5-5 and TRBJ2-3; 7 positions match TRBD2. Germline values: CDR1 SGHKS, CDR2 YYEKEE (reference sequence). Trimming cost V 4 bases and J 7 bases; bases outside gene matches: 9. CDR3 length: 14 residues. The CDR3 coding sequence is TGTGCCAGCAGCCCCCTCGGGGGGAGCAATACGCAGTATTTT. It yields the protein CASSPLGGSNTQYF.

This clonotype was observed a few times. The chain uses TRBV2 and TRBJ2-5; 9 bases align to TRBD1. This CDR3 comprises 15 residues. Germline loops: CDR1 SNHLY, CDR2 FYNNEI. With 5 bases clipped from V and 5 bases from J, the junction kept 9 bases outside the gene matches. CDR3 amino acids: CASSSMGTGRETQYF. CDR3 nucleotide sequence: TGTGCCAGCAGTTCCATGGGGACAGGGCGGGAGACCCAGTACTTC.

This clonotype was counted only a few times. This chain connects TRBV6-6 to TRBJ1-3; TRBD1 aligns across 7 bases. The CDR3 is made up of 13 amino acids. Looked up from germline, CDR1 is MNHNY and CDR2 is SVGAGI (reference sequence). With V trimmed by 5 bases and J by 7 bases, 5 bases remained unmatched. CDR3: CASSDRVRNTIYF. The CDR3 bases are TGTGCCAGCAGTGACAGGGTTCGGAACACCATATATTTT.

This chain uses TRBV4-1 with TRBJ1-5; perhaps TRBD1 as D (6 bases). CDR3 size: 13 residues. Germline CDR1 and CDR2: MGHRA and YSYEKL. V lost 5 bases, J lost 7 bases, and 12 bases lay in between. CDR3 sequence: CASSGQLGQPQHF. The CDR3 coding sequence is TGCGCCAGCAGCGGACAGCTTGGACAGCCCCAGCATTTT.

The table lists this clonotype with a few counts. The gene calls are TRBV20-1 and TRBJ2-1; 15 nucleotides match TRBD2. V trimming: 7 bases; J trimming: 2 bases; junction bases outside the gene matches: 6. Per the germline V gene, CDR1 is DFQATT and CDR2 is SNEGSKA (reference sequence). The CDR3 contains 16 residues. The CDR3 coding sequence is TGCAGTGGATGGACTAGCGGGGGGGCCGCCTACAATGAGCAGTTCTTC. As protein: CSGWTSGGAAYNEQFF.

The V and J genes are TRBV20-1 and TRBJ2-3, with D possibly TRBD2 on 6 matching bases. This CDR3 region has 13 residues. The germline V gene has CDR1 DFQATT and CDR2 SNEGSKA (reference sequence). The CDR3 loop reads CRTTGTSTDTQYF. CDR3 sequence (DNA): TGCAGAACGACCGGGACTAGCACAGATACGCAGTATTTT.

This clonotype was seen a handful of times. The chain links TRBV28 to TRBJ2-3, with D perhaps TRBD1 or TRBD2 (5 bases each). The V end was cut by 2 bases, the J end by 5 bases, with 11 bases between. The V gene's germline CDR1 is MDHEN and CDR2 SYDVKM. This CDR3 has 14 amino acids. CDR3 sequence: CASSLRGRGDTQYF. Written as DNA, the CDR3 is TGTGCCAGCAGTTTACGGGGAAGGGGAGATACGCAGTATTTT.

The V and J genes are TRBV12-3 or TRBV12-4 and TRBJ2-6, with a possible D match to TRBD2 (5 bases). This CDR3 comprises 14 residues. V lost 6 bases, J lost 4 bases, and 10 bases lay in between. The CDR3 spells CASRSPGGANVLTF. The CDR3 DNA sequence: TGTGCCAGCAGATCCCCGGGGGGGGCCAACGTCCTGACTTTC.

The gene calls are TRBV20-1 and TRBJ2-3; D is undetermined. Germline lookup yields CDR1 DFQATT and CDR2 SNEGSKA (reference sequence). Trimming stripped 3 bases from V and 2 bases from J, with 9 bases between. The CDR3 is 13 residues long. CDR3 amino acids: CSASGPTTDTQYF. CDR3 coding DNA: TGCAGTGCTAGCGGACCTACCACAGATACGCAGTATTTT.

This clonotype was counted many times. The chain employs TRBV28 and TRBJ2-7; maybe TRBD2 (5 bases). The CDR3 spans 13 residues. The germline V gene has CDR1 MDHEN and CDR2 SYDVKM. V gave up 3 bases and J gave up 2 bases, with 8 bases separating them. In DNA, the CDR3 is TGTGCCAGCAGTTTCGGGGTCCCCTACGAGCAGTACTTC. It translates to CASSFGVPYEQYF.

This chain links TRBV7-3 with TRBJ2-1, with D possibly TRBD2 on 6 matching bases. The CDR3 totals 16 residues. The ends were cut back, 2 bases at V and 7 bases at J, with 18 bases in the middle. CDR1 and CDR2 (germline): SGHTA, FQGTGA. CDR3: CASSLQGGTQGNEQFF. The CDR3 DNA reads TGTGCCAGCAGCTTACAAGGCGGGACCCAAGGGAATGAGCAGTTCTTC.

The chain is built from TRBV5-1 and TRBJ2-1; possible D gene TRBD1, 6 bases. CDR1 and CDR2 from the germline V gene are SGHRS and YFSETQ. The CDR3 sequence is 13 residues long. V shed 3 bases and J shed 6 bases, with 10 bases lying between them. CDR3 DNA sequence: TGCGCCAGCAGCTCCGCAGGGGTCAATGAGCAGTTCTTC. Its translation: CASSSAGVNEQFF.